This entry lists 4 T cell receptor beta chains sequenced from one sample in a study of identical twins. TCRdb re-called the 5' RACE reads with MiXCR, one entry per CDR3 protein. This sample has approximately 1.8 million distinct CDR3 sequences, with roughly a third found just once. Sequenced: cord blood. The receptors originated from a newborn girl in good health.

As DNA, the CDR3 is TGCGCCAGCAAGAGAGGGGGGCAGGAAATCAATGAGCAGTTCTTC. Its protein is CASKRGGQEINEQFF. The chain uses TRBV5-1 and TRBJ2-1; the D call may be TRBD1 or TRBD2 (6 bases each). CDR1 and CDR2 (germline): SGHRS, YFSETQ. The CDR3 is 15 amino acids. The V end was cut by 6 bases, the J end by 6 bases, with 19 bases between. Variable domain in full (rest from reference TRBV5-1 and TRBJ2-1): KAGVTQTPRYLIKTRGQQVTLSCSPISGHRSVSWYQQTPGQGLQFLFEYFSETQRNKGNFPGRFSGRQFSNSRSEMNVSTLELGDSALYLCASKRGGQEINEQFFGPGTRLTVL.

This clonotype was detected only once. The chain is built from TRBV7-9 and TRBJ1-5; 7 bases line up with TRBD1. V gave up 4 bases and J gave up 3 bases; unmatched junction bases: 9. Germline V lookup: CDR1 SEHNR, CDR2 FQNEAQ (reference sequence). This CDR3 comprises 16 residues. The CDR3 bases are TGTGCCAGCAGCTCTGGCGGGACAGCGGTCAATCAGCCCCAGCATTTT. This sequence encodes CASSSGGTAVNQPQHF.

This chain uses TRBV20-1 with TRBJ2-4; the D gene is possibly TRBD2 (7 bases). CDR1 and CDR2 (germline): DFQATT, SNEGSKA (reference sequence). There are 15 residues in the CDR3. Trimming shortened V by 3 bases and J by 4 bases, and 16 bases separated the two germline ends. The CDR3 loop is CSASVPGGAKNIQYF. In DNA, the CDR3 is TGCAGTGCTAGCGTGCCTGGGGGGGCAAAAAACATTCAGTACTTC.

The rearrangement uses TRBV25-1 and TRBJ2-7; possible D gene TRBD2, 5 bases. V lost 11 bases, J lost 4 bases, and 18 bases lay in between. The CDR3 covers 13 residues. Germline V gene lookup returns CDR1 MGHDK and CDR2 SYGVNS. The CDR3 loop is CAPPGSPLYEQYF. The DNA of the CDR3 is TGTGCCCCGCCGGGGTCACCCCTATACGAGCAGTACTTC.